Below, 8 T cell receptor beta chains from the same sample are listed, as sequenced in a study of cytomegalovirus exposure and HLA in healthy donors. Use of 60 Vbeta and 13 Jbeta primers characterized the PCR. Using immunoSEQ multiplex PCR, the repertoire was profiled, and TCRdb retains in-frame clones only, with some absent. The sample has about 110,000 clones; 70% to 85% are singletons. Sequencing was carried out using PBMCs. The receptors were gathered from a woman between 40 and 55 years old in good health and CMV-seropositive.

J is TRBJ2-7 and V is TRBV11-1; 7 bases fit TRBD2. The length of the CDR3 is 14 residues. The germline gives CDR1 SGHAT, CDR2 FQDESV (reference sequence). Trimming at V came to 5 bases and at J to 3 bases, leaving 7 bases not matched to a gene. The CDR3 is CASSPRLADYEQYF. The CDR3 DNA sequence: TGTGCCAGCAGCCCTCGACTAGCTGACTACGAGCAGTACTTC.

This chain connects TRBV11-3 to TRBJ2-1; 8 bases match TRBD2. After removal of 9 bases from V and 3 bases from J, the junction contained 10 bases not matched to a gene. The CDR3 spans 15 residues. The germline gives CDR1 SGHNT, CDR2 YENEEA. The CDR3 bases are TGTGCCAGTAGTATAGCGGGGACCAACTACAATGAGCAGTTCTTC. Its translation is CASSIAGTNYNEQFF.

The chain couples TRBV27 to TRBJ2-7; 9 nucleotides align to TRBD2. The CDR3 totals 15 residues. The ends lost 8 bases at V and 3 bases at J; junction bases unmatched: 11. The germline CDR1 and CDR2 sequences are MNHEY and SMNVEV (reference sequence). The CDR3 loop is CASRLRGSGGYEQYF. The CDR3 nucleotides read TGTGCCAGCCGTCTGAGGGGTAGCGGGGGCTACGAGCAGTACTTC.

In the case of this clone: A read error may produce the germline difference seen at one junction end. CDR3 protein: CASSEAGQFTTNENLFF. Here the CDR3 DNA reads TGTGCCAGCAGTGAAGCGGGACAGTTTACAACTAATGAAAACCTGTTTTTT. This sequence joins TRBV6-1 and TRBJ1-4, with 7 bases identical to TRBD1. The germline CDR1 and CDR2 sequences are MNHNS and SASEGT. The CDR3 has 17 amino acids.

The rearrangement joins TRBV7-9 to TRBJ1-1; D remains ambiguous. The CDR3 contains 13 residues. CDR1 is SEHNR and CDR2 is FQNEAQ in the germline V gene (reference sequence). V was pared by 3 bases and J by 5 bases, with 10 bases between. CDR3 in amino acids: CASSFTELTEAFF. The DNA of the CDR3 is TGTGCCAGCAGCTTCACAGAACTGACTGAAGCTTTCTTT.

On this clone: This CDR3 is also generated by other DNA sequences in the sample. Written as DNA, the CDR3 is TGCGCCAGCAGCTTGGACAGGGCCGCGGGTGGAAACACCATATATTTT. This gives the protein CASSLDRAAGGNTIYF. The chain combines TRBV5-1 with TRBJ1-3; possible D gene TRBD1, 6 bases. The V and J ends lost 0 bases and 3 bases respectively, with 13 bases between them. CDR3 length: 16 amino acids. Germline V gene data show CDR1 as SGHRS and CDR2 as YFSETQ.

Turning to this clone: No conserved phenylalanine or tryptophan is present at the end of the CDR3, so a read error is the likely explanation. The DNA is left out, because the CDR3 cannot be placed on it with certainty; the CDR3 is given as TCRdb lists it. The chain carries TRBV5-1 and TRBJ2-3; the table's D gene call, TRBD2, was not cross checked with the DNA. Germline CDR1 reads SGHRS; CDR2 reads YFSETQ. The CDR3 has 13 amino acids, counting both end residues. The CDR3 here is CASSSLPPGGPSH.

This clone was detected a few times. This chain joins TRBV25-1 and TRBJ1-1; 7 bases match TRBD1. Germline V CDR1 and CDR2: MGHDK, SYGVNS. The CDR3 runs to 15 residues. V trimming: 1 base; J trimming: 3 bases; junction bases outside the gene matches: 5. CDR3 region: CASSEFTGVDTEAFF. DNA for the CDR3: TGTGCCAGCAGTGAATTCACAGGGGTGGACACTGAAGCTTTCTTT.